This T cell receptor beta chain is from a study of OX40 agonist ivuxolimab in advanced cancers. TCRdb keeps only in-frame clones here, not all; method: immunoSEQ multiplex PCR. The sample contains tens of thousands of clones, 60% to 80% of which appear only once. The input for sequencing was CD4+ or CD8+ T cells sorted from blood, taken in a trial of the OX40 agonist ivuxolimab. The clonotype originates from an adult with an advanced solid tumor such as melanoma, head and neck, liver or kidney cancer.

The CDR3 here is CASSPPGGSSYEQYF. CDR3 coding DNA: TGTGCCAGCTCACCACCGGGTGGAAGCTCCTACGAGCAGTACTTC. The gene calls are TRBV18 and TRBJ2-7; unclear D gene. The V gene's germline CDR1 is KGHSH and CDR2 LQKENI. V was trimmed by 0 bases and J by 0 bases, leaving 9 bases between them. The CDR3 contains 15 residues.